Below are 31 T cell receptor beta chains sequenced from a single sample in a study of control samples from healthy donors and cancer patients. TCRdb keeps only in-frame clones here, not all; method: immunoSEQ multiplex PCR. Here the sample spans about 140,000 clones, 91% being singletons. The source material was blood. All receptors come from a man aged 18 to 30 in good health.

The J gene is TRBJ1-2, the V gene TRBV6-5; no reliable D call. Per germline, CDR1 MNHEY and CDR2 SVGAGI. The CDR3 loop spans 12 amino acids. The CDR3 loop reads CASRAPNYGYTF. CDR3 nucleotide sequence: TGTGCTAGCCGAGCCCCTAACTATGGCTACACCTTC.

This clone occurred once. This chain joins TRBV5-5 and TRBJ1-5; D unresolved. Germline values: CDR1 SGHKS, CDR2 YYEKEE (reference sequence). Trimming removed 0 bases from V and 0 bases from J, with 10 bases in between. CDR3 length: 16 amino acids. CDR3 nucleotide sequence: TGTGCCAGCAGCTTGGGGCACATGGGTAGCAATCAGCCCCAGCATTTT. Its translation: CASSLGHMGSNQPQHF.

The chain recombines TRBV6-1 with TRBJ2-7; the D gene is possibly TRBD2 (7 bases). The CDR3 runs to 14 residues. The V and J ends lost 3 bases and 3 bases respectively, with 12 bases between them. In germline, CDR1 is MNHNS, CDR2 SASEGT. This CDR3 reads CASSDEGGGYEQYF. The CDR3 DNA reads TGTGCCAGCAGTGACGAGGGAGGGGGCTACGAGCAGTACTTC.

V and J are TRBV6-1 and TRBJ2-7; no definite D call. V was shortened by 2 bases and J by 6 bases, with 8 bases between the two germline ends. Per the germline V gene, CDR1 is MNHNS and CDR2 is SASEGT. CDR3 length: 12 amino acids. DNA for the CDR3: TGTGCCAGCAGTGAACTTGTGCCCGAGCAGTACTTC. Protein sequence: CASSELVPEQYF.

The J gene is TRBJ2-3, the V gene TRBV9; D call uncertain. This CDR3 contains 12 residues. Germline V gene sequence: CDR1 SGDLS, CDR2 YYNGEE. V shed 7 bases and J shed 1 base, with 7 bases lying between them. This CDR3 reads CASARGTDTQYF. Written as DNA, the CDR3 is TGTGCCAGCGCCCGCGGCACAGATACGCAGTATTTT.

J is TRBJ1-2 and V is TRBV13; D is unclear. Germline V gene lookup returns CDR1 PRHDT and CDR2 FYEKMQ (reference sequence). Trimming pared 2 bases from V and 6 bases from J, leaving 10 bases between. This CDR3 spans 13 amino acids. CDR3 nucleotides: TGTGCCAGCAGCTTACTTAATGGGGATGGCTACACCTTC. As protein: CASSLLNGDGYTF.

The V call is TRBV5-1, the J call TRBJ1-4; D uncertain. Germline lookup yields CDR1 SGHRS and CDR2 YFSETQ. The CDR3 has 15 amino acids. Trimming left V 4 bases short and J 0 bases short, with 10 bases between. In DNA, the CDR3 is TGCGCCAGCAGCCCTATCGCTGCAACTAATGAAAAACTGTTTTTT. Translating it yields CASSPIAATNEKLFF. Full variable domain (missing parts from reference TRBV5-1 and TRBJ1-4): KAGVTQTPRYLIKTRGQQVTLSCSPISGHRSVSWYQQTPGQGLQFLFEYFSETQRNKGNFPGRFSGRQFSNSRSEMNVSTLELGDSALYLCASSPIAATNEKLFFGSGTQLSVL.

This chain uses TRBV30 with TRBJ1-2, with D perhaps TRBD1 (6 bases). Trimming stripped 0 bases from V and 3 bases from J, with 20 bases between. The CDR3 totals 17 residues. Germline lookup yields CDR1 GTSNPN and CDR2 SVGIG (reference sequence). The CDR3 DNA reads as TGTGCCTGGAGTGTCGGGGGGCTCTTGGCGGCCCACTATGGCTACACCTTC. Its translation is CAWSVGGLLAAHYGYTF. The full variable domain, in which reference TRBV30 and TRBJ1-2 provide the parts outside the CDR3, is SQTIHQWPATLVQPVGSPLSLECTVEGTSNPNLYWYRQAAGRGLQLLFYSVGIGQISSEVPQNLSASRPQDRQFILSSKKLLLSDSGFYLCAWSVGGLLAAHYGYTFGSGTRLTVV.

The chain carries TRBV28 and TRBJ1-6; 8 bases are a match to TRBD1. Trimming took 6 bases from V and 5 from J; bases not matched to a gene: 6. CDR1 and CDR2 from the germline V gene are MDHEN and SYDVKM. CDR3 size: 15 residues. The CDR3 nucleotides are TGTGCCAGCAGACCTGGACAGGGCAATAATTCACCCCTCCACTTT. Protein: CASRPGQGNNSPLHF. Combining the CDR3 with reference TRBV28 and TRBJ1-6 gives the whole variable domain DVKVTQSSRYLVKRTGEKVFLECVQDMDHENMFWYRQDPGLGLRLIYFSYDVKMKEKGDIPEGYSVSREKKERFSLILESASTNQTSMYLCASRPGQGNNSPLHFGNGTRLTVT.

The J gene is TRBJ2-7, the V gene TRBV7-9, with D possibly being TRBD1 (5 bases). Per the germline V gene, CDR1 is SEHNR and CDR2 is FQNEAQ (reference sequence). The CDR3 sequence is 14 residues long. V dropped 6 bases and J dropped 6 bases, with 18 bases sitting between them. Here the CDR3 reads CASSSPPRDVEQYF. CDR3 nucleotide sequence: TGTGCCAGCAGTTCCCCGCCCAGGGATGTCGAGCAGTACTTC.

The rearrangement uses TRBV9 and TRBJ1-1, with 7 bases fitting TRBD1. CDR1 and CDR2 (germline): SGDLS, YYNGEE. J lost 4 bases, V lost 0 bases, and 3 bases had no gene match. CDR3 size: 14 residues. The CDR3 nucleotides read TGTGCCAGCAGCGTAGTTGACAGGGCCACTGAAGCTTTCTTT. Protein: CASSVVDRATEAFF.

This chain links TRBV24-1 with TRBJ1-1; 7 bases are shared with TRBD1. Trimming cost V 7 bases and J 1 base; bases outside gene matches: 5. Germline CDR1 reads KGHDR; CDR2 reads SFDVKD. This CDR3 has 14 residues. CDR3 region: CATRGGTANTEAFF. CDR3 coding DNA: TGTGCCACCAGGGGAGGGACAGCGAACACTGAAGCTTTCTTT.

The rearrangement joins TRBV4-3 to TRBJ1-1, with D uncertain. Germline V lookup: CDR1 LGHNA, CDR2 YSLEER. This CDR3 region has 14 residues. The V end was cut by 0 bases, the J end by 1 base, with 6 bases between. The chain's CDR3 is CASSQDIRNTEAFF. For the CDR3, the DNA is TGCGCCAGCAGCCAAGATATCAGGAACACTGAAGCTTTCTTT.

The CDR3 DNA is TGTGCCAGCAGCTTCCGGACAGGGTGGTACGAGCAGTACTTC. It specifies CASSFRTGWYEQYF. The genes are TRBV5-6 and TRBJ2-7; 8 bases map to TRBD1. The V gene's germline CDR1 is SGHDT and CDR2 YYEEEE. Unmatched junction bases numbered 5, after V lost 2 bases and J lost 4 bases. The CDR3 is 14 residues long.

V usage is TRBV7-6 and J usage is TRBJ2-6; D not resolved. Germline loops: CDR1 SGHVS, CDR2 FNYEAQ. V dropped 5 bases and J dropped 7 bases, with 18 bases sitting between them. The CDR3 covers 16 residues. CDR3 region: CASSLVPQGGANVLTF. CDR3 DNA sequence: TGTGCCAGCAGCCTAGTCCCCCAAGGTGGAGCCAACGTCCTGACTTTC.

The J gene is TRBJ1-6, the V gene TRBV28; perhaps TRBD1 as D (6 bases). The germline V gene has CDR1 MDHEN and CDR2 SYDVKM. Trimming left V 6 bases short and J 0 bases short, with 15 bases between. CDR3 length: 17 residues. CDR3 loop: CASSQGQWHSYNSPLHF. DNA of the CDR3: TGTGCCAGCAGCCAAGGACAGTGGCACTCCTATAATTCACCCCTCCACTTT.

This clone has a single count. The chain employs TRBV7-2 and TRBJ1-1, with 7 bases lining up with TRBD1. J gave up 1 base and V 5 bases, and 7 bases lay outside the gene matches. Germline CDR1 SGHTA, CDR2 FQGNSA. This CDR3 spans 15 amino acids. CDR3 coding DNA: TGTGCCAGCAGCCCCCGGACAGGTTCGAACACTGAAGCTTTCTTT. Protein: CASSPRTGSNTEAFF.

The V and J genes are TRBV18 and TRBJ2-7, with D perhaps matching TRBD1 (5 bases). CDR3 length: 15 amino acids. Between the trimmed V and J ends, which lost 3 bases and 1 base, there was a span of 13 bases. Germline V CDR1 and CDR2: KGHSH, LQKENI. Here the CDR3 reads CASSPIQATSYEQYF. The CDR3 DNA sequence: TGTGCCAGCTCACCCATACAGGCAACATCCTACGAGCAGTACTTC.

The rearrangement joins TRBV27 to TRBJ2-7; the match to TRBD2 covers 8 bases. The germline CDR1 and CDR2 sequences are MNHEY and SMNVEV (reference sequence). This CDR3 has 16 amino acids. The ends lost 2 bases at V and 1 base at J; junction bases unmatched: 7. The CDR3 sequence: CASSLTGGRRSYEQYF. For the CDR3, the DNA is TGTGCCAGCAGTTTAACGGGGGGGAGGAGGTCCTACGAGCAGTACTTC.

The rearrangement links TRBV7-9 to TRBJ2-1; possible D gene TRBD2, 5 bases. Deletions cut 5 bases from V and 9 bases from J, with 14 bases between. Germline values: CDR1 SEHNR, CDR2 FQNEAQ (reference sequence). The CDR3 sequence is 13 residues long. Written as DNA, the CDR3 is TGTGCCAGCAGCCCATTTCACGGAGGTGAGCAGTTCTTC. It encodes CASSPFHGGEQFF.

The genes are TRBV6-6 and TRBJ1-2; TRBD1 agrees at 10 bases. Germline lookup yields CDR1 MNHNY and CDR2 SVGAGI (reference sequence). After removal of 1 base from V and 8 bases from J, the junction contained 7 bases not matched to a gene. This CDR3 is 15 amino acids long. CDR3 sequence reads: CASSYWDRGRGGYTF. The DNA for the CDR3 is TGTGCCAGCAGTTACTGGGACAGGGGTAGAGGGGGCTACACCTTC.

The chain joins TRBV6-5 to TRBJ1-6; TRBD1 agrees at 9 bases. J gave up 6 bases and V 4 bases, and 4 bases lay outside the gene matches. The V gene's germline CDR1 is MNHEY and CDR2 SVGAGI. This CDR3 has 15 amino acids. The CDR3 is CASSLGQGTNSPLHF. DNA of the CDR3: TGTGCCAGCAGTTTGGGACAGGGCACTAATTCACCCCTCCACTTT.

This chain uses TRBV6-2 or TRBV6-3 with TRBJ1-2; unclear D gene. Germline V gives CDR1 MNHEY, CDR2 SVGEGT. V shed 5 bases and J shed 7 bases, with 11 bases lying between them. The CDR3 consists of 12 residues. The CDR3 DNA reads TGTGCCAGCAGTCCCCTTGGTTCTGGCTACACCTTC. It yields the protein CASSPLGSGYTF.

This chain connects TRBV27 to TRBJ2-5; perhaps TRBD2 as D (5 bases). The CDR3 covers 13 residues. The germline V and J ends were trimmed by 5 bases and 3 bases, with 10 bases remaining between them. The V gene's germline CDR1 is MNHEY and CDR2 SMNVEV (reference sequence). This CDR3 is CASSPPGKETQYF. Here the CDR3 DNA reads TGTGCCAGCAGTCCTCCCGGGAAAGAGACCCAGTACTTC.

V is TRBV28 and J is TRBJ1-4, with 10 bases aligning to TRBD1. The germline V gene encodes CDR1 MDHEN and CDR2 SYDVKM. The CDR3 extends over 14 amino acids. The trim removed 6 bases at V and 6 bases at J, leaving 4 bases unmatched. CDR3 sequence (DNA): TGTGCCAGCAGCAAGACAGGGGGCTATGAAAAACTGTTTTTT. Amino acids: CASSKTGGYEKLFF.

The V and J genes are TRBV20-1 and TRBJ2-3; tentatively, D is TRBD2 (5 bases). The CDR3 contains 15 residues. Germline-derived CDR1 and CDR2 are DFQATT and SNEGSKA (reference sequence). Trimming removed 3 bases from V and 2 bases from J, with 15 bases in between. CDR3 coding DNA: TGCAGTGCTAGTCTAGAGGGAAGAAACACAGATACGCAGTATTTT. Its translation is CSASLEGRNTDTQYF.

The chain joins TRBV9 to TRBJ2-3; 8 bases are a match to TRBD1. Germline assignment: CDR1 SGDLS and CDR2 YYNGEE. J gave up 3 bases and V 3 bases, and 9 bases lay outside the gene matches. The CDR3 spans 16 residues. The CDR3 loop is CASSGVPGQVTDTQYF. CDR3 DNA sequence: TGTGCCAGCAGCGGCGTTCCGGGACAGGTTACAGATACGCAGTATTTT.

The chain couples TRBV6-2 or TRBV6-3 to TRBJ2-1, with D maybe TRBD2 (6 bases). The V gene's germline CDR1 is MNHEY and CDR2 SVGEGT. V lost 3 bases and J lost 1, with 19 bases in between. The CDR3 consists of 18 residues. DNA for the CDR3: TGTGCCAGCAGTTATAATGTCCAGGGCGGGAAATCCTACAATGAGCAGTTCTTC. This codes for CASSYNVQGGKSYNEQFF.

The chain couples TRBV9 to TRBJ1-6; D is uncertain. The V end lost 0 bases, the J end lost 10 bases, and 14 bases lay between the germline ends. The CDR3 has 15 amino acids. CDR1 SGDLS and CDR2 YYNGEE come from the germline V gene. The CDR3 loop is CASSVGEWQVSPLHF. The CDR3 nucleotides read TGTGCCAGCAGCGTAGGGGAATGGCAGGTATCACCCCTCCACTTT.

The chain recombines TRBV9 with TRBJ2-1; 9 nucleotides line up with TRBD2. Germline V gives CDR1 SGDLS, CDR2 YYNGEE. CDR3 length: 15 amino acids. With 4 bases clipped from V and 3 bases from J, the junction kept 5 bases outside the gene matches. Here the CDR3 reads CASSSSGGSYNEQFF. The CDR3 DNA sequence: TGTGCCAGCAGCTCCAGCGGGGGGAGCTACAATGAGCAGTTCTTC.

J is TRBJ2-3 and V is TRBV30; 10 nucleotides match TRBD1. The V and J ends lost 2 bases and 6 bases, in that order; junction bases with no gene match: 5. Per germline, CDR1 GTSNPN and CDR2 SVGIG (reference sequence). This CDR3 has 14 amino acids. CDR3 residues: CAWSLGQGSDTQYF. CDR3 nucleotide sequence: TGTGCCTGGAGTTTGGGACAGGGGTCGGATACGCAGTATTTT.